This passage covers 25 T cell receptor beta chains from one sample sequenced in a study of T cell changes during pregnancy in multiple sclerosis. TCRdb keeps only in-frame clones here, not all; method: immunoSEQ multiplex PCR. The sample lists about 46,000 clones; around 93% were seen once. The specimen comprised CD8+ T cells from peripheral blood mononuclear cells, sampled after pregnancy. The receptor set was obtained from a female donor with multiple sclerosis, enrolled in a pregnancy study.

V usage is TRBV4-1 and J usage is TRBJ1-6; possibly TRBD1 for D (5 bases). This CDR3 region has 16 residues. Germline loops: CDR1 MGHRA, CDR2 YSYEKL. V gave up 10 bases and J gave up 0 bases, with 16 bases separating them. The CDR3 protein is CAKDRAESSYNSPLHF. CDR3 bases: TGCGCCAAAGACAGAGCTGAAAGCTCCTATAATTCACCCCTCCACTTT.

This clone was seen a few times. V is TRBV2 and J is TRBJ2-5; 7 nucleotides agree with TRBD2. CDR1 SNHLY and CDR2 FYNNEI come from the germline V gene. The CDR3 is 14 amino acids. The V and J ends lost 6 bases and 3 bases, in that order; junction bases with no gene match: 7. The CDR3 sequence: CASSVLAPKETQYF. The CDR3 nucleotides are TGTGCCAGCAGCGTACTAGCGCCGAAAGAGACCCAGTACTTC.

V gene TRBV4-1 combines with J gene TRBJ2-7; TRBD1 matches at 10 bases. Per the germline V gene, CDR1 is MGHRA and CDR2 is YSYEKL. V was clipped by 0 bases and J by 6 bases; unmatched bases: 5. The CDR3 has 15 amino acids. The chain's CDR3 is CASSQDVGTGAEQYF. The CDR3, as DNA: TGCGCCAGCAGCCAAGATGTTGGGACAGGGGCCGAGCAGTACTTC.

The chain has TRBV27 and TRBJ2-7; 8 bases map to TRBD2. The CDR3 length is 11 residues. The germline V gene has CDR1 MNHEY and CDR2 SMNVEV (reference sequence). The J segment lost 12 bases and the V segment lost 4 bases, leaving 5 bases of the junction unmatched. This CDR3 reads CASSSGTRLYF. Written as DNA, the CDR3 is TGTGCCAGCAGTTCGGGGACTAGGTTGTACTTC.

This clone was picked up one time. The chain recombines TRBV7-9 with TRBJ2-5; 8 bases fit TRBD2. The CDR3 consists of 16 residues. Germline V CDR1 and CDR2: SEHNR, FQNEAQ (reference sequence). Trimming at V came to 5 bases and at J to 0 bases, leaving 8 bases not matched to a gene. The CDR3 spells CASSRSGGGYQETQYF. CDR3 coding DNA: TGTGCCAGCAGCCGGTCTGGCGGGGGGTACCAAGAGACCCAGTACTTC.

CDR3 in DNA: TGTGCCAGCAGATCCCGGGACAGCAGAAATGAGCAGTTCTTC. Its protein product is CASRSRDSRNEQFF. The chain carries TRBV25-1 and TRBJ2-1; 7 bases are a match to TRBD1. The CDR3 length is 14 residues. Trimming at V came to 6 bases and at J to 7 bases, leaving 9 bases not matched to a gene. Germline-derived CDR1 and CDR2 are MGHDK and SYGVNS.

The V gene is TRBV5-1, the J gene TRBJ1-1; 7 bases are shared with TRBD1. This CDR3 region has 15 residues. J gave up 0 bases and V 7 bases, and 9 bases lay outside the gene matches. Germline V gene data show CDR1 as SGHRS and CDR2 as YFSETQ. This CDR3 is CASSQGSQMNTEAFF. CDR3 bases: TGCGCCAGCTCACAGGGGTCCCAGATGAACACTGAAGCTTTCTTT. The full variable domain, completed using reference TRBV5-1 and TRBJ1-1, is KAGVTQTPRYLIKTRGQQVTLSCSPISGHRSVSWYQQTPGQGLQFLFEYFSETQRNKGNFPGRFSGRQFSNSRSEMNVSTLELGDSALYLCASSQGSQMNTEAFFGQGTRLTVV.

The CDR3 nucleotides are TGTGCCAGCAAAGCAGGGAATAAGTATTTT. Its translation: CASKAGNKYF. The rearrangement joins TRBV2 to TRBJ2-3; maybe TRBD1 (5 bases). The CDR3 totals 10 residues. The V gene's germline CDR1 is SNHLY and CDR2 FYNNEI. V was clipped by 7 bases and J by 13 bases, with 12 bases between them.

The chain employs TRBV12-5 and TRBJ1-3; D may be TRBD1 (5 bases). This CDR3 contains 14 residues. Germline loops: CDR1 LGHNT, CDR2 FRNRAP. Trimming cost V 3 bases and J 2 bases, with 8 bases left between them. CDR3 nucleotides: TGTGCTAGTGGTTTACAGGTGGCTGGAAACACCATATATTTT. Amino acid sequence: CASGLQVAGNTIYF. Combining the CDR3 with reference TRBV12-5 and TRBJ1-3 gives the whole variable domain DARVTQTPRHKVTEMGQEVTMRCQPILGHNTVFWYRQTMMQGLELLAYFRNRAPLDDSGMPKDRFSAEMPDATLATLKIQPSEPRDSAVYFCASGLQVAGNTIYFGEGSWLTVV.

The CDR3 DNA is TGTGCCAGCAGTGACGTCTTAGGACTAGCGGGAGATAGTAACGAGCAGTACTTC. It encodes CASSDVLGLAGDSNEQYF. The chain links TRBV25-1 to TRBJ2-7, with 13 bases lining up with TRBD2. J was trimmed by 5 bases and V by 3 bases; bases with no gene match: 13. The CDR3 consists of 18 residues. From germline, CDR1 is MGHDK and CDR2 SYGVNS.

The chain has TRBV6-5 and TRBJ1-2, with TRBD1 identical over 8 bases. Germline V CDR1 and CDR2: MNHEY, SVGAGI. CDR3 length: 15 amino acids. V trimming: 5 bases; J trimming: 1 base; junction bases outside the gene matches: 6. The CDR3 sequence is CASSPRTGFNYGYTF. In nucleotides, the CDR3 is TGTGCCAGCAGTCCTCGGACAGGGTTTAACTATGGCTACACCTTC.

In this sample, this clone turned up once. The V call is TRBV2, the J call TRBJ2-7; tentative D call: TRBD2 (5 bases). V was pared by 3 bases and J by 2 bases, with 14 bases between. CDR3 size: 15 residues. Germline V lookup: CDR1 SNHLY, CDR2 FYNNEI. The CDR3 bases are TGTGCCAGCAGTGAGGTAGGGAGTGGGGCCTACGAGCAGTACTTC. As protein: CASSEVGSGAYEQYF. Full variable domain (rest looked up from reference TRBV2 and TRBJ2-7): EPEVTQTPSHQVTQMGQEVILRCVPISNHLYFYWYRQILGQKVEFLVSFYNNEISEKSEIFDDQFSVERPDGSNFTLKIRSTKLEDSAMYFCASSEVGSGAYEQYFGPGTRLTVT.

This rearrangement joins TRBV9 to TRBJ1-5; unclear D gene. Between the trimmed V and J ends, which lost 4 bases and 0 bases, there was a span of 8 bases. The CDR3 is 14 residues long. In germline, CDR1 is SGDLS, CDR2 YYNGEE. The CDR3 bases are TGTGCCAGCAGCCTAGGGCCTAGCAATCAGCCCCAGCATTTT. It translates to CASSLGPSNQPQHF.

The chain joins TRBV10-3 to TRBJ1-2, with no clear D. Looked up from germline, CDR1 is ENHRY and CDR2 is SYGVKD. The length of the CDR3 is 14 residues. V was trimmed by 4 bases and J by 5 bases, leaving 14 bases between them. CDR3 nucleotide sequence: TGTGCCATCAGTGCCGGCGGATCGATATATGGCTACACCTTC. This encodes CAISAGGSIYGYTF.

The chain employs TRBV4-3 and TRBJ1-4; D is possibly TRBD1 (6 bases). The CDR3 loop spans 15 amino acids. Trimming took 0 bases from V and 5 from J, leaving 10 bases between them. Per germline, CDR1 LGHNA and CDR2 YSLEER. The CDR3 sequence: CASSQEQGANEKLFF. In DNA form, the CDR3 reads TGCGCCAGCAGCCAAGAACAGGGTGCGAATGAAAAACTGTTTTTT.

This rearrangement joins TRBV7-9 to TRBJ2-7; D not resolved. The CDR3 loop spans 11 amino acids. Trimming pared 5 bases from V and 7 bases from J, leaving 9 bases between. Germline loops: CDR1 SEHNR, CDR2 FQNEAQ (reference sequence). CDR3 sequence reads: CASSLLEEQYF. For the CDR3, the DNA is TGTGCCAGCAGCCTCCTTGAGGAGCAGTACTTC.

V usage is TRBV7-6 and J usage is TRBJ2-3; the match to TRBD2 covers 7 bases. The V and J ends lost 0 bases and 6 bases, in that order; junction bases with no gene match: 3. The CDR3 spans 14 residues. Germline CDR1 and CDR2: SGHVS and FNYEAQ. The CDR3 loop reads CASSLAGGVDTQYF. As DNA, the CDR3 is TGTGCCAGCAGCTTAGCGGGGGGGGTGGATACGCAGTATTTT.

This chain connects TRBV4-1 to TRBJ1-5; 9 bases match TRBD1. CDR3 size: 17 residues. Germline V gives CDR1 MGHRA, CDR2 YSYEKL. V was pared by 1 base and J by 4 bases, with 8 bases of the junction left unmatched. The CDR3 loop reads CASSQVIGQGMNQPQHF. As DNA, the CDR3 is TGCGCCAGCAGCCAAGTAATTGGACAGGGGATGAATCAGCCCCAGCATTTT.

The chain uses TRBV4-1 and TRBJ2-1; D unclear. Germline V gene sequence: CDR1 MGHRA, CDR2 YSYEKL. The CDR3 has 13 amino acids. Trimming stripped 2 bases from V and 8 bases from J, with 10 bases between. CDR3 in amino acids: CASSQPSGDEQFF. The DNA of the CDR3 is TGCGCCAGCAGCCAACCTAGTGGTGATGAGCAGTTCTTC.

The V and J genes are TRBV11-3 and TRBJ2-1; 11 bases map to TRBD2. In germline, CDR1 is SGHNT, CDR2 YENEEA. This CDR3 is 18 amino acids long. After removal of 0 bases from V and 8 bases from J, the junction contained 12 bases not matched to a gene. Here the CDR3 DNA reads TGTGCCAGCAGCTTAGATCCTGAGACTAGCGGGAAGGGGCATGAGCAGTTCTTC. Its protein is CASSLDPETSGKGHEQFF.

This clone appeared a single time. The chain links TRBV19 to TRBJ2-2; D may be TRBD1 (8 bases). V lost 6 bases and J lost 5, with 16 bases in between. Germline CDR1 and CDR2: LNHDA and SQIVND (reference sequence). The CDR3 sequence is 15 residues long. DNA for the CDR3: TGTGCCAGTAGCAGCGACAGGGGAGGGACCGGGGAGCTGTTTTTT. As protein: CASSSDRGGTGELFF.

This chain connects TRBV4-1 to TRBJ2-1; tentatively, D is TRBD1 (6 bases). From germline, CDR1 is MGHRA and CDR2 YSYEKL. The CDR3 loop spans 15 amino acids. V dropped 1 base and J dropped 8 bases, with 15 bases sitting between them. The CDR3 nucleotides read TGCGCCAGCAGCCAAGGGATAGGGGGTAGGGATGAGCAGTTCTTC. It translates to CASSQGIGGRDEQFF.

The V gene is TRBV7-9, the J gene TRBJ2-1; 10 bases fit TRBD2. V was clipped by 7 bases and J by 8 bases; unmatched bases: 5. Germline V gene sequence: CDR1 SEHNR, CDR2 FQNEAQ (reference sequence). The CDR3 length is 13 residues. In nucleotides, the CDR3 is TGTGCCAGCAAACTAGCGGGGAGAGATGAGCAGTTCTTC. Translating gives CASKLAGRDEQFF.

CDR3 region: CASSHLGVSDEQYF. The DNA of the CDR3 is TGCGCCAGCAGCCACCTAGGGGTATCTGACGAGCAGTACTTC. The chain employs TRBV4-1 and TRBJ2-7; D is perhaps TRBD1 (5 bases). The CDR3 consists of 14 residues. V was trimmed by 3 bases and J by 5 bases, leaving 14 bases between them. CDR1 and CDR2 from the germline V gene are MGHRA and YSYEKL.

This chain connects TRBV15 to TRBJ1-6, with TRBD1 matching over 9 bases. From germline, CDR1 is LNHNV and CDR2 YYDKDF (reference sequence). V was pared by 0 bases and J by 9 bases, with 6 bases of the junction left unmatched. The CDR3 sequence is 16 residues long. Written as DNA, the CDR3 is TGTGCCACCAGCAGAGATCGTGGGACAGGGTTTTCACCCCTCCACTTT. Its protein product is CATSRDRGTGFSPLHF.